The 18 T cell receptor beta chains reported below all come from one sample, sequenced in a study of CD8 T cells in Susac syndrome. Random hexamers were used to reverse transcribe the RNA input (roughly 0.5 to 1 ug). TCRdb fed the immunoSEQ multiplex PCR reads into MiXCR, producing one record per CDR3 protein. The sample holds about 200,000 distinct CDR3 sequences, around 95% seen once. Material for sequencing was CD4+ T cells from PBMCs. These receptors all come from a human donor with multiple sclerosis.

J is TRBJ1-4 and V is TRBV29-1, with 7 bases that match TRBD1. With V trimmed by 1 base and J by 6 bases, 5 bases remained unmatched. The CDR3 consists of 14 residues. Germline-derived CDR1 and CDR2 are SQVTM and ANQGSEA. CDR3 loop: CSVEGTGPHEKLFF. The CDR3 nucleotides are TGCAGCGTTGAAGGGACAGGCCCCCATGAAAAACTGTTTTTT.

In nucleotides, the CDR3 is TGTGCCACCAGTAAGGCAGATACGCAGTATTTT. This encodes CATSKADTQYF. This chain links TRBV24-1 with TRBJ2-3; D not certain. The V gene lost 6 bases and the J gene lost 4 bases, with 4 bases spanning the gap. The CDR3 runs 11 residues. Germline CDR1 reads KGHDR; CDR2 reads SFDVKD.

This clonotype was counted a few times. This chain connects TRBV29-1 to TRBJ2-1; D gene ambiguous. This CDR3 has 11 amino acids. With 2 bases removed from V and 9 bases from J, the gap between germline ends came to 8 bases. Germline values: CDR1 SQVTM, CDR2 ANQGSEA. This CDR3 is CSVEPLTEQFF. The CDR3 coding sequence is TGCAGCGTTGAACCGCTGACTGAGCAGTTCTTC.

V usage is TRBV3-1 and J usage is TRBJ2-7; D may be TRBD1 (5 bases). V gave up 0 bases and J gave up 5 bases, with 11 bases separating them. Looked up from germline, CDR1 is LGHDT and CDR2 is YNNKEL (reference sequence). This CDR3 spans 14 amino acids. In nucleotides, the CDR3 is TGTGCCAGCAGCCAAGAAGGTGGGGCCCACGAGCAGTACTTC. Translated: CASSQEGGAHEQYF.

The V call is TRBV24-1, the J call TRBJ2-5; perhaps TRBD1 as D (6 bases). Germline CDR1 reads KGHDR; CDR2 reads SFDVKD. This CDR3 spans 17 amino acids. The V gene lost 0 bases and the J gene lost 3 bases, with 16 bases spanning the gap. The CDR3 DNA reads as TGTGCCACCAGTGATTTGAGTCAGGGGAGTCCAAAAGAGACCCAGTACTTC. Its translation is CATSDLSQGSPKETQYF.

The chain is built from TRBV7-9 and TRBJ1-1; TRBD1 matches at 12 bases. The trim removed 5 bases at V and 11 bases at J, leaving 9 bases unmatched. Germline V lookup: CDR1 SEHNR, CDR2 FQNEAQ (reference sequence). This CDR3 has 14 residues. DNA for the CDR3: TGTGCCAGCAGCCTCTCGGGACAGGGGGCGTCGGCTTTCTTT. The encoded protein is CASSLSGQGASAFF.

The CDR3 DNA reads as TGCAGTGGAGGGGCGTTACCGGACTATGGCTACACCTTC. Amino acid sequence: CSGGALPDYGYTF. This chain links TRBV20-1 with TRBJ1-2, with a weak D call TRBD1 (5 bases). The V end was cut by 7 bases, the J end by 3 bases, with 15 bases between. The CDR3 runs 13 residues. The germline gives CDR1 DFQATT, CDR2 SNEGSKA (reference sequence).

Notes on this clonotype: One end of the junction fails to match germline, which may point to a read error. This chain's CDR3 is CSVKEPRTSNYGYTF. The CDR3 DNA follows: TGCAGCGTTAAAGAACCGAGGACGTCGAACTATGGCTACACCTTC. V is TRBV29-1 and J is TRBJ1-2; no reliable D call. Germline V gives CDR1 SQVTM, CDR2 ANQGSEA. The CDR3 has 15 residues. The full variable domain, its missing parts supplied by reference TRBV29-1 and TRBJ1-2, is SAVISQKPSRDICQRGTSLTIQCQVDSQVTMMFWYRQQPGQSLTLIATANQGSEATYESGFVIDKFPISRPNLTFSTLTVSNMSPEDSSIYLCSVKEPRTSNYGYTFGSGTRLTVV.

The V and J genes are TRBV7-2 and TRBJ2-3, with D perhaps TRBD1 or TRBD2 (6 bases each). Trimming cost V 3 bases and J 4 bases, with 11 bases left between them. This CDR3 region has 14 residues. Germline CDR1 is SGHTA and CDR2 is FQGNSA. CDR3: CASSLGGPPDTQYF. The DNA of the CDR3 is TGTGCCAGCAGCTTGGGGGGCCCCCCAGATACGCAGTATTTT.

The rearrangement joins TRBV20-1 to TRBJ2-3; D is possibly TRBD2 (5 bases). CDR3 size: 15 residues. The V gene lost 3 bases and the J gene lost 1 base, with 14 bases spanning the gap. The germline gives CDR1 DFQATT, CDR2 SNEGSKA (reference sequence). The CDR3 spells CSASPSAEGTDTQYF. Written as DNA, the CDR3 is TGCAGTGCTAGCCCCTCAGCGGAAGGCACAGATACGCAGTATTTT.

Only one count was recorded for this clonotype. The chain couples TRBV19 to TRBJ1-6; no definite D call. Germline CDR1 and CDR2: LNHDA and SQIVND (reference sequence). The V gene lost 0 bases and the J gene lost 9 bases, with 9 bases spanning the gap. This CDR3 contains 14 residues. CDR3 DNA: TGTGCCAGTAGTATAGATGCCGGCGGTTCACCCCTCCACTTT. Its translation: CASSIDAGGSPLHF.

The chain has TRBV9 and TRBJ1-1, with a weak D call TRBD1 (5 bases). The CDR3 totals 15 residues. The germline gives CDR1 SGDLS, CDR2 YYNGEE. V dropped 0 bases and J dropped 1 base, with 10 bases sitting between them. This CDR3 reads CASSVAAGSNTEAFF. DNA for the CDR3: TGTGCCAGCAGCGTAGCGGCAGGGTCGAACACTGAAGCTTTCTTT. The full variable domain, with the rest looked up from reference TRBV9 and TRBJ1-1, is DSGVTQTPKHLITATGQRVTLRCSPRSGDLSVYWYQQSLDQGLQFLIQYYNGEERAKGNILERFSAQQFPDLHSELNLSSLELGDSALYFCASSVAAGSNTEAFFGQGTRLTVV.

This CDR3 reads CASSRSRSTRGSYNEQFF. In DNA form, the CDR3 reads TGTGCCAGTAGTAGATCGAGATCCACGAGGGGGTCCTACAATGAGCAGTTCTTC. This sequence joins TRBV19 and TRBJ2-1; D possibly corresponds to TRBD1 (6 bases). Trimming took off 4 bases at V and 1 base at J, with 20 bases between the two ends. This CDR3 spans 18 amino acids. Germline lookup yields CDR1 LNHDA and CDR2 SQIVND (reference sequence).

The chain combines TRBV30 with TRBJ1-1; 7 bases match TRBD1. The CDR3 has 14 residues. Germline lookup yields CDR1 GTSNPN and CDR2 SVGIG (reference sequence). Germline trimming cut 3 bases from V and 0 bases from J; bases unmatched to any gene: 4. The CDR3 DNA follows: TGTGCCTGGAGGCAGGGGGACATGAACACTGAAGCTTTCTTT. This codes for CAWRQGDMNTEAFF. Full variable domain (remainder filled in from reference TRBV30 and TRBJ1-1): SQTIHQWPATLVQPVGSPLSLECTVEGTSNPNLYWYRQAAGRGLQLLFYSVGIGQISSEVPQNLSASRPQDRQFILSSKKLLLSDSGFYLCAWRQGDMNTEAFFGQGTRLTVV.

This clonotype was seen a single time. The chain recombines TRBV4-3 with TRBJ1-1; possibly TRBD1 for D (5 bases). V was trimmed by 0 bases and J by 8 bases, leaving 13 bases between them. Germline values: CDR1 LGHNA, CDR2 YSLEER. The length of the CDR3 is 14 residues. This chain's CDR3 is CASSQDNRDREAFF. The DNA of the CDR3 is TGCGCCAGCAGCCAAGATAATCGGGACCGGGAAGCTTTCTTT.

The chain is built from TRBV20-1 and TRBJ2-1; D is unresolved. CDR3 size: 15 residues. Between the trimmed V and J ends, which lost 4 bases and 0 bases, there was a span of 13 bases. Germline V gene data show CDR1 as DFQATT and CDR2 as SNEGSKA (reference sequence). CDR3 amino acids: CSATKSLGSYNEQFF. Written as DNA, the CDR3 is TGCAGTGCTACAAAAAGCCTTGGCTCCTACAATGAGCAGTTCTTC.

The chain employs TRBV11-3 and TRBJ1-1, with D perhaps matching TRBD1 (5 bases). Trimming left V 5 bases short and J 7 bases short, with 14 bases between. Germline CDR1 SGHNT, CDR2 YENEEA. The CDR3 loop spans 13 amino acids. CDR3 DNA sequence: TGTGCCAGCAGCCTTAGCAGGGAGGGTGAAGCTTTCTTT. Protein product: CASSLSREGEAFF.

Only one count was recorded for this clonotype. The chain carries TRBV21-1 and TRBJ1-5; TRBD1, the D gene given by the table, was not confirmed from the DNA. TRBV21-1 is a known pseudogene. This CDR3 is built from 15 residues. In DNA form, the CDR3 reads TGTGCCAGCACCCGACAGGGTAGGGGCAATCAGCCCCAGCATTTT. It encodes CASTRQGRGNQPQHF.